This entry lists 3 T cell receptor beta chains sequenced from one sample in a study of T cells in Graves' hyperthyroidism and ophthalmopathy. The investigators amplified TCR beta CDR3 regions from RNA transcripts. HTBI primers drove first-round RT-PCR of the TCR CDR3. TCRdb re-called the multiplex PCR reads through MiXCR, storing one row per CDR3 protein. The repertoire holds about 400,000 distinct CDR3 sequences, with roughly 15% as singletons. Sequenced sample: blood. These receptor sequences come from a woman in her 30s with Graves' ophthalmopathy.

Many counts were recorded for this clonotype. The V call is TRBV6-1, the J call TRBJ1-5; D gene ambiguous. The germline V and J ends were trimmed by 8 bases and 0 bases, with 11 bases remaining between them. CDR1 is MNHNS, CDR2 SASEGT, per germline. The CDR3 covers 14 residues. This chain's CDR3 is CASQLLASNQPQHF. As DNA, the CDR3 is TGTGCCAGCCAGTTGTTAGCTAGCAATCAGCCCCAGCATTTT.

In its sample, this clonotype was seen many times. J is TRBJ2-5 and V is TRBV7-3, with TRBD1 matching 7 bases. The CDR3 is 13 residues long. Germline V gives CDR1 SGHTA, CDR2 FQGTGA. V was clipped by 4 bases and J by 5 bases; unmatched bases: 4. CDR3 sequence (DNA): TGTGCCAGCAGCTCGGGACAGAGGGAGACCCAGTACTTC. Its translation: CASSSGQRETQYF. The full variable domain, in which reference TRBV7-3 and TRBJ2-5 provide the parts outside the CDR3, is GAGVSQTPSNKVTEKGKYVELRCDPISGHTALYWYRQSLGQGPEFLIYFQGTGAADDSGLPNDRFFAVRPEGSVSTLKIQRTERGDSAVYLCASSSGQRETQYFGPGTRLLVL.

This clonotype has only a few counts. This sequence joins TRBV14 and TRBJ1-6, with D possibly being TRBD1 (6 bases). The CDR3 is 13 residues long. Trimming shortened V by 5 bases and J by 15 bases, and 17 bases separated the two germline ends. CDR1 is SGHDN and CDR2 is FVKESK in the germline V gene. DNA for the CDR3: TGTGCCAGCAGCTACGGGACCGGACAGCGCCTCCACTTT. Translating it yields CASSYGTGQRLHF. Variable domain in full (rest from reference TRBV14 and TRBJ1-6): EAGVTQFPSHSVIEKGQTVTLRCDPISGHDNLYWYRRVMGKEIKFLLHFVKESKQDESGMPNNRFLAERTGGTYSTLKVQPAELEDSGVYFCASSYGTGQRLHFGNGTRLTVT.